Below are 24 T cell receptor beta chains sequenced from a single sample in a study of T cells expressing NK-cell markers. From the 5' RACE reads, TCRdb lists one entry per CDR3 protein and no DNA. Its clone listing holds some 140,000 distinct CDR3 sequences. The sequenced sample was blood T cells: a sorted CD56 or NKG2C T cell subset, CD4+ or CD8+ T cells, or bulk PBMC T cells (not recorded which). The origin of the receptors is a woman between 45 and 60 years old in good health.

The chain employs TRBV4-1 and TRBJ2-7; there is no DNA to check the TCRdb D call of TRBD1. Germline V lookup: CDR1 MGHRA, CDR2 YSYEKL. The CDR3 sequence is 15 residues long. The CDR3 sequence: CASSPGAGVSYEQYF.

The chain has TRBV4-1 and TRBJ1-3. Germline values: CDR1 MGHRA, CDR2 YSYEKL. The CDR3 length is 14 residues. The CDR3 sequence: CASSQRGPGNTIYF.

V is TRBV19 and J is TRBJ2-3; absent DNA, TCRdb's TRBD1 call cannot be checked. CDR3 length equals 17 residues. Per germline, CDR1 LNHDA and CDR2 SQIVND (reference sequence). CDR3 amino acids: CASSIGRDREGTDTQYF.

This sequence joins TRBV12-3 or TRBV12-4 and TRBJ1-1; TCRdb picks TRBD1, but there is no DNA to check that call. This CDR3 comprises 13 residues. The CDR3 region is CASSFGGATEAFF.

V usage is TRBV29-1 and J usage is TRBJ2-1; TCRdb designates TRBD2, a call that cannot be tested without DNA. The CDR3 is 14 residues long. CDR1 and CDR2 from the germline V gene are SQVTM and ANQGSEA. This chain's CDR3 is CSAAGGTSFDEQFF.

The chain's CDR3 is CSARATGSTRNTEAFF. The chain couples TRBV20-1 to TRBJ1-1; TCRdb proposes TRBD1, but this gene call is untestable without DNA. The CDR3 has 16 amino acids. Germline V gene sequence: CDR1 DFQATT, CDR2 SNEGSKA (reference sequence).

This rearrangement joins TRBV27 to TRBJ2-5; TCRdb returns TRBD2, unconfirmable since there is no DNA. CDR1 and CDR2 (germline): MNHEY, SMNVEV (reference sequence). This CDR3 is built from 15 residues. CDR3 loop: CASSPSAGGGETQYF.

The chain has TRBV5-5 and TRBJ2-2; the TCRdb D gene call, TRBD1, has no DNA to confirm it. Germline assignment: CDR1 SGHKS and CDR2 YYEKEE (reference sequence). The CDR3 length is 13 residues. The chain's CDR3 is CASSPGRAGELFF.

J is TRBJ2-1 and V is TRBV5-5; the D call of TRBD1 rests on TCRdb alone, since no DNA is present to check it. The length of the CDR3 is 19 residues. Looked up from germline, CDR1 is SGHKS and CDR2 is YYEKEE (reference sequence). The CDR3 sequence: CASSGSGTGGWSSYNEQFF.

The chain has TRBV5-1 and TRBJ2-4; no DNA is available, so the TRBD1 call from TCRdb remains unchecked. This CDR3 spans 16 amino acids. CDR1 is SGHRS, CDR2 YFSETQ, per germline. The chain's CDR3 is CASSSGDRELKYIQYF.

The J gene is TRBJ2-3, the V gene TRBV7-6; TCRdb picks TRBD2, but there is no DNA to check that call. The CDR3 loop spans 17 amino acids. Germline V gene data show CDR1 as SGHVS and CDR2 as FNYEAQ. CDR3 in amino acids: CASSPSRLAGFTDTQYF.

V gene TRBV24-1 combines with J gene TRBJ2-1; TCRdb reports TRBD1, a call that lacks DNA to check it against. CDR1 and CDR2 from the germline V gene are KGHDR and SFDVKD. This CDR3 has 13 residues. Here the CDR3 reads CATSAAGVNEQFF.

This chain uses TRBV5-5 with TRBJ2-3; with no DNA, the TCRdb D assignment of TRBD2 cannot be verified. Germline CDR1 SGHKS, CDR2 YYEKEE (reference sequence). The CDR3 is made up of 14 amino acids. The CDR3 is CASSLGALTDTQYF.

The V call is TRBV27, the J call TRBJ1-2; the D call from TCRdb, TRBD1, cannot be confirmed without DNA. Germline V gives CDR1 MNHEY, CDR2 SMNVEV (reference sequence). CDR3 length equals 15 residues. The CDR3 region is CASSTWTGDVNGYTF.

The rearrangement uses TRBV29-1 and TRBJ2-1; the TCRdb call, TRBD2, lacks DNA for checking. The CDR3 has 15 residues. From germline, CDR1 is SQVTM and CDR2 ANQGSEA. The CDR3 spells CSVPKTSGRGNEQFF.

This chain uses TRBV7-9 with TRBJ2-7. This CDR3 has 13 residues. Germline loops: CDR1 SEHNR, CDR2 FQNEAQ (reference sequence). The chain's CDR3 is CASSLGGQIEQYF.

The chain has TRBV12-3 or TRBV12-4 and TRBJ2-6; TCRdb names TRBD1, which stays unverified in the absence of DNA. CDR3 length: 16 amino acids. The chain's CDR3 is CASSGQGTPGANVLTF.

The rearrangement uses TRBV7-2 and TRBJ1-1; checking the TCRdb D call of TRBD1 is not possible without DNA. The CDR3 sequence is 13 residues long. Germline V lookup: CDR1 SGHTA, CDR2 FQGNSA. CDR3 amino acids: CASSSLMDTEAFF. Full variable domain (rest looked up from reference TRBV7-2 and TRBJ1-1): GAGVSQSPSNKVTEKGKDVELRCDPISGHTALYWYRQSLGQGLEFLIYFQGNSAPDKSGLPSDRFSAERTGGSVSTLTIQRTQQEDSAVYLCASSSLMDTEAFFGQGTRLTVV.

V and J are TRBV3-1 and TRBJ2-4; TCRdb picks TRBD1, but there is no DNA to check that call. CDR1 is LGHDT, CDR2 YNNKEL, per germline (reference sequence). This CDR3 contains 15 residues. CDR3 amino acids: CASSPQTGALNIQYF.

The chain recombines TRBV6-1 with TRBJ2-5; the D gene TCRdb calls, TRBD1, cannot be checked with no DNA. This CDR3 spans 18 amino acids. In germline, CDR1 is MNHNS, CDR2 SASEGT. This CDR3 is CASSGVIGWGVVQETQYF.

The genes are TRBV7-2 and TRBJ2-2. The CDR3 loop spans 15 amino acids. Germline V lookup: CDR1 SGHTA, CDR2 FQGNSA. This CDR3 is CASTPRRTNTGELFF.

This chain joins TRBV7-8 and TRBJ2-3; TCRdb's D call, TRBD2, is unchecked because there is no DNA. Germline-derived CDR1 and CDR2 are SGHVS and FQNEAQ. This CDR3 is 15 amino acids long. The CDR3 reads CASSLLAGVKDTQYF.

This chain uses TRBV27 with TRBJ2-1; TCRdb outputs TRBD2, but without DNA this stays unchecked. CDR3 length: 13 residues. The germline gives CDR1 MNHEY, CDR2 SMNVEV (reference sequence). The CDR3 protein is CAVGGNSYNEQFF.

The chain uses TRBV12-5 and TRBJ2-7; absent DNA, TCRdb's TRBD1 call cannot be checked. CDR1 and CDR2 from the germline V gene are LGHNT and FRNRAP. The CDR3 runs 15 residues. The CDR3 sequence: CASGPGQGVSYEQYF.